The 17 T cell receptor beta chains below were found in one sample sequenced in a study of blood T cell repertoires in COVID-19. TCRdb's copy holds only in-frame clones and misses some; the assay was immunoSEQ multiplex PCR. The sample carries around 100,000 clones, about 88% recorded once. The material sequenced was peripheral blood. These receptors were taken from an older man with acute or convalescent COVID-19.

The chain's CDR3 is CAISGGTVSYNEQFF. CDR3 in DNA: TGTGCCATCAGTGGGGGGACAGTTTCCTACAATGAGCAGTTCTTC. The V and J genes are TRBV10-3 and TRBJ2-1; TRBD1 agrees at 7 bases. The V gene's germline CDR1 is ENHRY and CDR2 SYGVKD. This CDR3 is built from 15 residues. With 4 bases clipped from V and 1 base from J, the junction kept 4 bases outside the gene matches.

As DNA, the CDR3 is TGTGCCAGCAGCCAAGGGCGGACTAATCAGCCCCAGCATTTT. This encodes CASSQGRTNQPQHF. V gene TRBV3-1 (or the pseudogene TRBV3-2) combines with J gene TRBJ1-5; no clear D. The V gene's germline CDR1 is LGHDT and CDR2 YNNKEL (reference sequence). Trimming removed 1 base at V and 4 bases at J, with 8 bases between. The length of the CDR3 is 14 residues.

The rearrangement joins TRBV5-6 to TRBJ1-1; 8 nucleotides match TRBD1. Germline CDR1 is SGHDT and CDR2 is YYEEEE. The CDR3 covers 15 residues. After removal of 4 bases from V and 5 bases from J, the junction contained 10 bases not matched to a gene. The CDR3 nucleotides read TGTGCCAGCAGCGGAACAGGGGGGCGGGGAACTGAAGCTTTCTTT. It translates to CASSGTGGRGTEAFF.

The gene calls are TRBV6-2 or TRBV6-3 and TRBJ1-1; the D gene is possibly TRBD1 (6 bases). V was pared by 7 bases and J by 1 base, with 16 bases between. CDR3 length: 15 residues. CDR1 and CDR2 (germline): MNHEY, SVGEGT. CDR3 DNA sequence: TGTGCCAGCAACCCCTTAGGACAGACGAACACTGAAGCTTTCTTT. Its translation is CASNPLGQTNTEAFF.

The chain couples TRBV18 to TRBJ1-3; perhaps TRBD1 as D (5 bases). The germline V gene encodes CDR1 KGHSH and CDR2 LQKENI. The CDR3 runs 17 residues. Trimming stripped 0 bases from V and 2 bases from J, with 14 bases between. The CDR3 here is CASSPPDFGGTGNTIYF. Here the CDR3 DNA reads TGTGCCAGCTCACCACCGGACTTCGGGGGGACTGGAAACACCATATATTTT. Using reference TRBV18 and TRBJ1-3 for the parts outside the CDR3, the full variable domain is NAGVMQNPRHLVRRRGQEARLRCSPMKGHSHVYWYRQLPEEGLKFMVYLQKENIIDESGMPKERFSAEFPKEGPSILRIQQVVRGDSAAYFCASSPPDFGGTGNTIYFGEGSWLTVV.

The chain is built from TRBV11-2 and TRBJ2-2; 8 nucleotides agree with TRBD1. V was pared by 2 bases and J by 4 bases, with 3 bases of the junction left unmatched. Per germline, CDR1 SGHAT and CDR2 FQNNGV. The CDR3 is 15 amino acids. CDR3 sequence reads: CASSLFRGPTGELFF. The CDR3 DNA is TGTGCCAGCAGCTTATTCAGGGGGCCCACCGGGGAGCTGTTTTTT.

The rearrangement joins TRBV7-2 to TRBJ2-1, with D possibly TRBD1 on 6 matching bases. From germline, CDR1 is SGHTA and CDR2 FQGNSA. V dropped 5 bases and J dropped 5 bases, with 16 bases sitting between them. This CDR3 is built from 15 residues. The CDR3 spells CASSPPGTSNNEQFF. In DNA form, the CDR3 reads TGTGCCAGCAGCCCCCCCGGGACATCAAACAATGAGCAGTTCTTC.

CDR3 DNA sequence: TGCGCCAGCAGCTTCCGGGACAGGGGGCTCAACACCGGGGAGCTGTTTTTT. The encoded protein is CASSFRDRGLNTGELFF. This chain uses TRBV5-1 with TRBJ2-2, with 12 nucleotides matching TRBD1. The CDR3 runs 17 residues. In germline, CDR1 is SGHRS, CDR2 YFSETQ. J lost 2 bases, V lost 2 bases, and 4 bases had no gene match.

This clone has more than one count but fewer than ten. The chain's CDR3 is CASSLSGRGTEAFF. CDR3 nucleotide sequence: TGTGCCAGCAGCTTATCAGGTCGTGGGACTGAAGCTTTCTTT. The chain employs TRBV7-9 and TRBJ1-1, with no clear D. This CDR3 contains 14 residues. Germline-derived CDR1 and CDR2 are SEHNR and FQNEAQ (reference sequence). Trimming cost V 2 bases and J 5 bases, with 12 bases left between them.

This chain links TRBV29-1 with TRBJ2-3; 7 nucleotides agree with TRBD2. The CDR3 runs to 13 residues. Germline CDR1 reads SQVTM; CDR2 reads ANQGSEA. Germline trimming cut 6 bases from V and 2 bases from J; bases unmatched to any gene: 5. CDR3 sequence (DNA): TGCAGCGTCACCGGGACTAACACAGATACGCAGTATTTT. Amino acids: CSVTGTNTDTQYF.

This chain uses TRBV5-1 with TRBJ2-2, with 8 bases that match TRBD1. Unmatched junction bases numbered 4, after V lost 3 bases and J lost 0 bases. The V gene's germline CDR1 is SGHRS and CDR2 YFSETQ. The CDR3 sequence is 16 residues long. CDR3 in DNA: TGCGCCAGCAGCTCTCCAGGGGGCTCGAACACCGGGGAGCTGTTTTTT. Its translation: CASSSPGGSNTGELFF.

The chain uses TRBV6-5 and TRBJ2-1, with 7 positions matching TRBD1. The junction had 8 bases not matched to a gene; V was cut back by 6 bases and J by 6 bases. This CDR3 is built from 14 residues. CDR1 and CDR2 from the germline V gene are MNHEY and SVGAGI. DNA for the CDR3: TGTGCCAGCAGCGACCCCGACAGGGTCAATGAGCAGTTCTTC. It encodes CASSDPDRVNEQFF.

This chain connects TRBV7-8 to TRBJ2-5; 7 positions agree with TRBD1. Looked up from germline, CDR1 is SGHVS and CDR2 is FQNEAQ. The CDR3 extends over 14 amino acids. The V gene end was trimmed by 5 bases and the J gene end by 2 bases; junction bases not matched to a gene: 5. CDR3 bases: TGTGCCAGCAGCGCCGACAGGGCACAAGAGACCCAGTACTTC. Translated: CASSADRAQETQYF.

The count of this clone is one. V usage is TRBV28 and J usage is TRBJ1-2, with D possibly matching TRBD1 (6 bases). Trimming left V 6 bases short and J 4 bases short, with 12 bases between. Germline CDR1 and CDR2: MDHEN and SYDVKM. The CDR3 covers 13 residues. CDR3 amino acids: CASSPGVAYGYTF. CDR3 DNA: TGTGCCAGCAGCCCAGGGGTGGCCTATGGCTACACCTTC.

This clone turned up a few times. V and J are TRBV19 and TRBJ2-1; 12 nucleotides agree with TRBD2. The CDR3 contains 17 residues. V gave up 5 bases and J gave up 1 base; unmatched junction bases: 6. CDR1 and CDR2 (germline): LNHDA, SQIVND (reference sequence). CDR3: CASSVTSGSQSYNEQFF. The CDR3 region has the DNA TGTGCCAGTAGTGTGACTAGCGGGAGCCAGTCCTACAATGAGCAGTTCTTC.

V and J are TRBV18 and TRBJ2-2, with TRBD2 matching 7 bases. This CDR3 is built from 15 residues. Per the germline V gene, CDR1 is KGHSH and CDR2 is LQKENI. Germline trimming cut 6 bases from V and 0 bases from J; bases unmatched to any gene: 4. CDR3 bases: TGTGCCAGCTCCCCAGCGGGGTCGAACACCGGGGAGCTGTTTTTT. Translating it yields CASSPAGSNTGELFF.

CDR3 DNA: TGTGCCAGTCATCCTCGGTCTGGAAACACCATATATTTT. Its translation: CASHPRSGNTIYF. The chain carries TRBV19 and TRBJ1-3; D is unresolved. Germline loops: CDR1 LNHDA, CDR2 SQIVND (reference sequence). The CDR3 is 13 residues long. Deletions cut 8 bases from V and 1 base from J, with 9 bases between.